This T cell receptor beta chain was documented in a study of shared clonotypes between healthy human individuals. Trimming took 7 bases from V and 4 from J, leaving 13 bases between them. This CDR3 has 13 amino acids. Per the germline V gene, CDR1 is LNHDA and CDR2 is SQIVND (reference sequence). Terminally differentiated effector memory CD45RA+ cells were excluded by CCR7 positive selection of CD45RO-negative cells. Free of recent acute infections or vaccinations, the donors were healthy HIV-negative adults. Sorted-subset replicate PCR reactions were performed with 200 ng DNA, corresponding to tens of thousands of T cell genomes. Sequenced by immunoSEQ multiplex PCR; TCRdb stores in-frame clones only, minus some. This sample carries millions of clones, about 92% of them seen once, and the ten largest clones take 1.5% to 2%.

The sample comprised naive CD8+ T cells from PBMCs. This receptor was obtained from a young man in good health. Some clones in this sample may be carry-over from other donors' samples. V usage is TRBV19 and J usage is TRBJ1-1; no clear D gene. CDR3: CASTRAVATEAFF. DNA of the CDR3: TGTGCCAGTACTAGGGCGGTGGCCACTGAAGCTTTCTTT.